The 15 T cell receptor beta chains presented below share a single source sample, sequenced in a study of lung T cells in sarcoidosis with Löfgren's syndrome. TCRdb processed the reads anew with MiXCR; each CDR3 protein has one entry. The sample records some 18,000 distinct CDR3 sequences, about 20% being singletons. The sample consisted of CD4+ T cells from PBMCs. These receptors all stem from a human donor with sarcoidosis (Löfgren's syndrome or another form), or a control subject (not recorded which).

Remarks on this clonotype: A read error may account for a junction end that differs from germline. The rearrangement uses TRBV20-1 and TRBJ2-1; weak D call: TRBD2 (6 bases). The CDR3 covers 14 residues. CDR1 DFQATT and CDR2 SNEGSKA come from the germline V gene (reference sequence). The CDR3 is CSDRFGGAYNEQFF. CDR3 DNA: TGCAGTGATAGATTCGGCGGGGCTTACAATGAGCAGTTCTTC.

This clonotype was recorded at least ten times. The rearrangement uses TRBV7-8 and TRBJ2-5, with D possibly being TRBD2 (6 bases). V gave up 4 bases and J gave up 0 bases, with 15 bases separating them. The CDR3 is 16 amino acids. The germline V gene encodes CDR1 SGHVS and CDR2 FQNEAQ. The CDR3 DNA reads as TGTGCCAGCAGCTCCGGAGGGGCGATGTACCAAGAGACCCAGTACTTC. Its translation: CASSSGGAMYQETQYF. Together with reference TRBV7-8 and TRBJ2-5, the CDR3 gives the full variable domain: GAGVSQSPRYKVAKRGQDVALRCDPISGHVSLFWYQQALGQGPEFLTYFQNEAQLDKSGLPSDRFFAERPEGSVSTLKIQRTQQEDSAVYLCASSSGGAMYQETQYFGPGTRLLVL.

This clonotype is categorized as medium-sized (0.01 to 0.1%). The V gene is TRBV6-2 or TRBV6-3, the J gene TRBJ2-5; 7 nucleotides line up with TRBD1. Germline loops: CDR1 MNHEY, CDR2 SVGEGT. Germline trimming cut 4 bases from V and 0 bases from J; bases unmatched to any gene: 8. The CDR3 has 16 amino acids. For the CDR3, the DNA is TGTGCCAGCAGTTCCTCTTTGACAGGGAACCAAGAGACCCAGTACTTC. This codes for CASSSSLTGNQETQYF.

This clonotype was recorded many times. This chain joins TRBV15 and TRBJ2-5; 8 nucleotides line up with TRBD2. Losses at the gene ends were 4 bases for V and 1 base for J; bases not matched to a gene: 5. Germline V CDR1 and CDR2: LNHNV, YYDKDF (reference sequence). The CDR3 runs 15 residues. The CDR3 spells CATSTSGTSQETQYF. The CDR3 coding sequence is TGTGCCACCAGCACCTCCGGGACTAGCCAAGAGACCCAGTACTTC.

The chain is built from TRBV12-3 or TRBV12-4 and TRBJ2-2; TRBD2 agrees at 9 bases. The CDR3 is 17 amino acids. V lost 1 base and J lost 9; bases outside the gene matches: 12. The CDR3 is CASSLVSWREGTWELFF. CDR3 coding DNA: TGTGCCAGCAGTTTAGTGTCGTGGCGGGAGGGGACCTGGGAGCTGTTTTTT.

Worth noting for this clonotype: This may be a read error, as it is one base from a much larger clone. J is TRBJ2-7 and V is TRBV19, with TRBD1 matching over 9 bases. Unmatched junction bases numbered 11, after V lost 10 bases and J lost 7 bases. The CDR3 loop spans 13 amino acids. Per the germline V gene, CDR1 is LNHDA and CDR2 is SQIVND (reference sequence). Written as DNA, the CDR3 is TGTGCCACTCAAGCACAGGGGGCGACTGAGCAGTACTTC. Its protein product is CATQAQGATEQYF.

In its sample, this clonotype was seen many times. This chain uses TRBV18 with TRBJ2-5; D uncertain. Germline loops: CDR1 KGHSH, CDR2 LQKENI. Trimming shortened V by 3 bases and J by 5 bases, and 4 bases separated the two germline ends. This CDR3 comprises 11 residues. CDR3 in DNA: TGTGCCAGCTCACCCGGGGAGACCCAGTACTTC. It translates to CASSPGETQYF. Together with reference TRBV18 and TRBJ2-5, the CDR3 gives the full variable domain: NAGVMQNPRHLVRRRGQEARLRCSPMKGHSHVYWYRQLPEEGLKFMVYLQKENIIDESGMPKERFSAEFPKEGPSILRIQQVVRGDSAAYFCASSPGETQYFGPGTRLLVL.

This chain joins TRBV10-3 and TRBJ1-6; maybe TRBD1 (6 bases). V shed 7 bases and J shed 9 bases, with 16 bases lying between them. Germline assignment: CDR1 ENHRY and CDR2 SYGVKD. CDR3 length equals 14 residues. For the CDR3, the DNA is TGTGCCATCAAAGAAGGACAGAATAGTTCACCCCTCCACTTT. Translation: CAIKEGQNSSPLHF.

This sequence joins TRBV7-2 and TRBJ2-3; no firm D call. Near its end, the DNA agrees better with TRBJ1-5, so the J call may be wrong. Germline CDR1 is SGHTA and CDR2 is FQGNSA. CDR3 size: 12 residues. For the CDR3, the DNA is TGTGCCAGCAACTATAGCACAGATACGCAGCATTTT. Translation gives CASNYSTDTQHF.

This clonotype showed up many times. The chain uses TRBV19 and TRBJ2-2, with D possibly TRBD1 on 5 matching bases. The CDR3 is made up of 13 amino acids. Germline assignment: CDR1 LNHDA and CDR2 SQIVND (reference sequence). The V and J ends lost 2 bases and 6 bases respectively, with 7 bases between them. CDR3 region: CASSIKGPGELFF. In DNA form, the CDR3 reads TGTGCCAGTAGTATAAAGGGGCCCGGGGAGCTGTTTTTT.

This clonotype was seen repeatedly, ten times or more. The V and J genes are TRBV7-2 and TRBJ1-2; D might be TRBD1 (5 bases). This CDR3 spans 14 amino acids. The germline V gene encodes CDR1 SGHTA and CDR2 FQGNSA. V was trimmed by 3 bases and J by 5 bases, leaving 13 bases between them. This CDR3 is CASSLGGDVYGYTF. DNA of the CDR3: TGTGCCAGCAGCTTGGGGGGGGACGTATATGGCTACACCTTC.

Points on this clonotype: Being one base from a much bigger clone, this may be a read error. V is TRBV5-1 and J is TRBJ2-1, with 7 bases lining up with TRBD2. CDR1 SGHRS and CDR2 YFSETQ come from the germline V gene. The length of the CDR3 is 16 residues. The CDR3 here is CVSRRESSSSYNEQFF. Written as DNA, the CDR3 is TGCGTCAGCAGGCGGGAGTCTTCGAGCTCCTACAATGAGCAGTTCTTC.

Turning to this clonotype: One base away lies a much larger clone, so this may be a sequencing read error. The rearrangement joins TRBV19 to TRBJ2-7; weak D call: TRBD2 (5 bases). This CDR3 region has 15 residues. CDR1 is LNHDA, CDR2 SQIVND, per germline (reference sequence). CDR3 in DNA: TGTGCCAGTAGTATTGGAGGAGACGGCTCCTGCGAGCAGTACTTC. Protein product: CASSIGGDGSCEQYF.

This clonotype has a count of ten or more. This chain links TRBV4-2 with TRBJ2-1; D gene uncertain. Trimming stripped 0 bases from V and 7 bases from J, with 19 bases between. There are 17 residues in the CDR3. Germline V gene data show CDR1 as LGHNA and CDR2 as YNFKEQ. The CDR3 sequence is CASSQDDRSSLGNEQFF. CDR3 DNA: TGTGCCAGCAGCCAAGATGACCGGAGCAGCCTCGGGAATGAGCAGTTCTTC.

By frequency in the sample, this clonotype is medium-sized. V usage is TRBV6-1 and J usage is TRBJ2-3, with 9 nucleotides matching TRBD2. The J segment lost 1 base and the V segment lost 11 bases, leaving 7 bases of the junction unmatched. The CDR3 is 14 residues long. Per the germline V gene, CDR1 is MNHNS and CDR2 is SASEGT. CDR3 coding DNA: TGTGCCGGGCAAGCGGGGGGACGCACAGATACGCAGTATTTT. Translated: CAGQAGGRTDTQYF.